Included here is one T cell receptor beta chain sequence, with context. Its antigen is undetermined. The PCR had 60 Vbeta and 13 Jbeta primers. TCRdb keeps only in-frame clones here, not all; method: immunoSEQ multiplex PCR. Of roughly 140,000 clones listed, 60% to 80% are singletons. This specimen belongs to a study of cytomegalovirus exposure and HLA in healthy donors. Study outcomes and limitations: Across HLA loci, a later analysis found differing TCR association rates, with DRB1 most and HLA-C fewest. Most TCR sequences were seen very rarely across donors, but some public TCRs occurred in many.

The germline gives CDR1 SGHTA, CDR2 FQGTGA. Deletions cut 2 bases from V and 8 bases from J, with 17 bases between. The CDR3 is 15 amino acids. The sample taken for sequencing was PBMCs. The sequence came from a woman in her twenties or thirties in good health and CMV-seronegative. The chain links TRBV7-3 to TRBJ2-3; D is perhaps TRBD2 (5 bases). DNA for the CDR3: TGTGCCAGCAGCTTAGCAGCTGCATTAGAGGGTACGCAGTATTTT. Residues: CASSLAAALEGTQYF. Together with reference TRBV7-3 and TRBJ2-3, the CDR3 gives the full variable domain: GAGVSQTPSNKVTEKGKYVELRCDPISGHTALYWYRQSLGQGPEFLIYFQGTGAADDSGLPNDRFFAVRPEGSVSTLKIQRTERGDSAVYLCASSLAAALEGTQYFGPGTRLTVL.